One and the same sample provided the 2 T cell receptor beta chains below, sequenced in a study of regulatory T cells in long-lasting Graves disease. In building TCR beta libraries, iRepertoire HTBI primers were used together with Arm-PCR of CDR3 regions. MiXCR, applied by TCRdb to the multiplex PCR reads, yields one record per CDR3 protein. This table has about 430,000 distinct CDR3 sequences, around 20% appearing once. Indicated time point: persistent/refractory GD, antithyroid drugs over 5 years with positive TRAb. Preparation of the TCR library used RNA extracted from PBMCs. Sequenced material: peripheral blood mononuclear cells (PBMCs), taken when the disease was refractory, from a patient treated with antithyroid drugs. The receptors come from a female donor with Graves disease.

This chain links TRBV6-5 with TRBJ2-1; TRBD2 matches at 13 bases. CDR1 is MNHEY and CDR2 is SVGAGI in the germline V gene. V was pared by 2 bases and J by 4 bases, with 2 bases of the junction left unmatched. This CDR3 is 16 amino acids long. The DNA of the CDR3 is TGTGCCAGCAGTTACGGGACTAGCGGGATATACAATGAGCAGTTCTTC. As protein: CASSYGTSGIYNEQFF.

This clonotype was picked up a small number of times. At one boundary the junction diverges from the germline segment, which might be a read error. The chain combines TRBV29-1 with TRBJ2-5; D may be TRBD2 (5 bases). The CDR3 is 15 amino acids. Germline assignment: CDR1 SQVTM and CDR2 ANQGSEA. The CDR3 loop is CSVEADPPGLETRYF. DNA for the CDR3: TGCAGCGTTGAAGCGGACCCACCGGGATTAGAGACCCGGTACTTC.